The 32 T cell receptor beta chains given below trace back to one sample, sequenced in a study of blood T cell repertoires in COVID-19. Profiling relied on immunoSEQ multiplex PCR, and the TCRdb table lists in-frame clones only, not all of them. The sample contains approximately 320,000 clones, more than 75% of which appear only once. The sequencing input was PBMCs or T cells enriched from blood (not recorded which). These receptors all come from a man aged 60 to 69 who had recovered from COVID-19.

This chain joins TRBV4-1 and TRBJ2-7; 7 bases fit TRBD1. Trimming at V came to 5 bases and at J to 3 bases, leaving 7 bases not matched to a gene. The CDR3 sequence is 14 residues long. CDR1 is MGHRA and CDR2 is YSYEKL in the germline V gene. DNA of the CDR3: TGCGCCAGCAGCATTGAGACAGGGTACTACGAGCAGTACTTC. Translated: CASSIETGYYEQYF.

The chain employs TRBV18 and TRBJ2-3; 10 bases match TRBD2. This CDR3 has 16 amino acids. CDR1 KGHSH and CDR2 LQKENI come from the germline V gene. Trimming removed 3 bases from V and 2 bases from J; junction bases left unmatched: 5. The DNA for the CDR3 is TGTGCCAGCTCACCGGTAGCGGGAGGACTCACAGATACGCAGTATTTT. Its protein is CASSPVAGGLTDTQYF. Full variable domain (outside the CDR3, taken from reference TRBV18 and TRBJ2-3): NAGVMQNPRHLVRRRGQEARLRCSPMKGHSHVYWYRQLPEEGLKFMVYLQKENIIDESGMPKERFSAEFPKEGPSILRIQQVVRGDSAAYFCASSPVAGGLTDTQYFGPGTRLTVL.

On this clone itself: One end of the junction fails to match germline, which may point to a read error. This chain joins TRBV6-1 and TRBJ2-7; 9 bases map to TRBD1. The CDR3 totals 15 residues. The germline V gene has CDR1 MNHNS and CDR2 SASEGT. CDR3: CASREGQGFPYEQYF. As DNA, the CDR3 is TGTGCCAGCAGGGAAGGACAGGGGTTCCCCTACGAGCAGTACTTC.

This chain uses TRBV5-6 with TRBJ2-7; D may be TRBD2 (6 bases). The V gene's germline CDR1 is SGHDT and CDR2 YYEEEE. The CDR3 spans 14 residues. V was cut by 4 bases and J by 4 bases, with 15 bases left in between. The CDR3 reads CASSPVPGGYEQYF. In DNA form, the CDR3 reads TGTGCCAGCAGCCCTGTTCCCGGGGGATACGAGCAGTACTTC.

A note on this clone: At the DNA level, this CDR3 is encoded by other sequences in the same sample as well. The chain recombines TRBV12-3 or TRBV12-4 with TRBJ1-2; 9 nucleotides match TRBD1. The CDR3 consists of 13 residues. V dropped 6 bases and J dropped 2; count of bases not matched to a gene: 1. CDR3 DNA: TGTGCCAGCAGCGGGACAGGGAACTATGGCTACACCTTC. This gives the protein CASSGTGNYGYTF.

Here the CDR3 reads CASRRQFESPLHF. CDR3 sequence (DNA): TGTGCCAGCAGAAGACAATTTGAGTCACCCCTCCACTTT. The J gene is TRBJ1-6, the V gene TRBV27, with no clear D. The CDR3 is made up of 13 amino acids. V lost 6 bases, J lost 10 bases, and 13 bases lay in between. Germline lookup yields CDR1 MNHEY and CDR2 SMNVEV (reference sequence).

This chain uses TRBV5-4 with TRBJ2-1, with no clear D. Trimming stripped 2 bases from V and 0 bases from J, with 9 bases between. The V gene's germline CDR1 is SGHNT and CDR2 YYREEE (reference sequence). This CDR3 is 15 amino acids long. The CDR3 here is CASSFGSSSYNEQFF. CDR3 bases: TGTGCCAGCAGCTTTGGTAGCAGCTCCTACAATGAGCAGTTCTTC.

The V gene is TRBV6-2 or TRBV6-3, the J gene TRBJ1-1; D is undetermined. CDR3 length: 17 residues. The V gene's germline CDR1 is MNHEY and CDR2 SVGEGT. V gave up 3 bases and J gave up 6 bases, with 23 bases separating them. As DNA, the CDR3 is TGTGCCAGCAGTTATAACTCGCTAGGGAGGGCCCTTCCTGAAGCTTTCTTT. This translates into CASSYNSLGRALPEAFF.

CDR3 region: CASDSSSSGNTIYF. DNA for the CDR3: TGTGCCAGTGATTCATCTAGCTCTGGAAACACCATATATTTT. V is TRBV19 and J is TRBJ1-3; D gene unclear. The germline V and J ends were trimmed by 8 bases and 0 bases, with 11 bases remaining between them. Looked up from germline, CDR1 is LNHDA and CDR2 is SQIVND (reference sequence). The CDR3 consists of 14 residues.

This sequence joins TRBV7-8 and TRBJ1-5, with a tentative D call TRBD1 (6 bases). The CDR3 has 15 amino acids. Trimming cost V 6 bases and J 3 bases, with 15 bases left between them. Germline-derived CDR1 and CDR2 are SGHVS and FQNEAQ. In DNA, the CDR3 is TGTGCCAGCAGGCCAACAGGGTGGTCCAATCAGCCCCAGCATTTT. Translating it yields CASRPTGWSNQPQHF.

The chain recombines TRBV11-3 with TRBJ2-1, with TRBD2 matching 14 bases. Germline V gives CDR1 SGHNT, CDR2 YENEEA. The CDR3 is made up of 16 amino acids. V trimming: 1 base; J trimming: 13 bases; junction bases outside the gene matches: 9. CDR3 sequence reads: CASSLAGLAGGGGQFF. The CDR3, as DNA: TGTGCCAGCAGCTTAGCCGGACTAGCGGGAGGTGGTGGACAGTTCTTC.

This CDR3 is CAIRKDRERVGYTF. In DNA, the CDR3 is TGTGCCATCAGGAAAGACAGGGAGCGAGTTGGCTACACCTTC. The chain uses TRBV10-3 and TRBJ1-2, with TRBD1 matching over 7 bases. Trimming took 6 bases from V and 7 from J; bases not matched to a gene: 11. The CDR3 extends over 14 amino acids. Germline values: CDR1 ENHRY, CDR2 SYGVKD.

This clone was observed a few times. The DNA of the CDR3 is TGTGCCAGCAGCTTGTTTGGGCTAGCGGAGATCGAGCAGTACTTC. Protein sequence: CASSLFGLAEIEQYF. This rearrangement joins TRBV5-6 to TRBJ2-7, with TRBD2 identical over 7 bases. The V and J ends lost 1 base and 6 bases, in that order; junction bases with no gene match: 10. Germline CDR1 and CDR2: SGHDT and YYEEEE. The CDR3 spans 15 residues.

The chain has TRBV11-2 and TRBJ2-2, with a possible D match to TRBD2 (6 bases). Germline values: CDR1 SGHAT, CDR2 FQNNGV. The CDR3 consists of 17 residues. The V end was cut by 2 bases, the J end by 4 bases, with 17 bases between. Here the CDR3 reads CASSLLRGGASTGELFF. DNA for the CDR3: TGTGCCAGCAGCTTATTAAGGGGCGGGGCGTCCACCGGGGAGCTGTTTTTT.

This clone occurred once. The gene calls are TRBV10-3 and TRBJ1-1, with D perhaps TRBD1 (6 bases). Germline loops: CDR1 ENHRY, CDR2 SYGVKD. This CDR3 has 13 amino acids. V lost 8 bases, J lost 2 bases, and 12 bases lay in between. The CDR3: CAIGLDSNTEAFF. The DNA for the CDR3 is TGTGCCATCGGTCTGGACAGTAACACTGAAGCTTTCTTT.

The chain's CDR3 is CASSYLGQLGTQYF. CDR3 nucleotides: TGTGCCAGCAGTTATCTGGGACAATTGGGGACCCAGTACTTC. The chain combines TRBV6-5 with TRBJ2-5; D might be TRBD1 (6 bases). The CDR3 is 14 residues long. Germline V gene sequence: CDR1 MNHEY, CDR2 SVGAGI. V was shortened by 3 bases and J by 7 bases, with 15 bases between the two germline ends.

This clone has only a few counts. This chain joins TRBV5-1 and TRBJ2-7, with 16 bases that match TRBD2. The CDR3 sequence is 18 residues long. V lost 1 base to trimming and J lost 5 bases; unmatched junction nucleotides: 9. Germline V lookup: CDR1 SGHRS, CDR2 YFSETQ. The CDR3 bases are TGCGCCAGCAGCTTGTTACCGGGACTAGCGGGAGGGCCCCACGAGCAGTACTTC. Translating gives CASSLLPGLAGGPHEQYF.

The chain combines TRBV7-3 with TRBJ2-5; D gene uncertain. This CDR3 spans 13 amino acids. The V end was cut by 1 base, the J end by 5 bases, with 8 bases between. Per the germline V gene, CDR1 is SGHTA and CDR2 is FQGTGA. CDR3 loop: CASSLRPMETQYF. The CDR3, as DNA: TGTGCCAGCAGCTTAAGGCCCATGGAGACCCAGTACTTC.

V gene TRBV4-2 combines with J gene TRBJ1-2; 8 bases match TRBD1. V shed 0 bases, J shed 5 bases, and the junction held 5 bases outside the gene matches. Germline V gene sequence: CDR1 LGHNA, CDR2 YNFKEQ. The CDR3 extends over 15 amino acids. The CDR3 loop reads CASSQEQGAQYGYTF. The CDR3 DNA is TGTGCCAGCAGCCAAGAGCAGGGGGCACAGTATGGCTACACCTTC.

The CDR3 reads CASSRVGESSYNEQFF. The DNA of the CDR3 is TGCGCCAGCAGCCGTGTTGGGGAGAGCTCCTACAATGAGCAGTTCTTC. The V call is TRBV4-1, the J call TRBJ2-1; D is possibly TRBD2 (5 bases). The CDR3 runs 16 residues. V was shortened by 4 bases and J by 0 bases, with 13 bases between the two germline ends. CDR1 is MGHRA, CDR2 YSYEKL, per germline.

The rearrangement links TRBV6-5 to TRBJ2-1; 11 bases are shared with TRBD2. The germline CDR1 and CDR2 sequences are MNHEY and SVGAGI. Trimming cost V 5 bases and J 13 bases; bases outside gene matches: 10. The CDR3 length is 14 residues. The CDR3 spells CASSNWGLAAEQFF. The CDR3 DNA reads as TGTGCCAGCAGTAACTGGGGACTAGCGGCAGAACAGTTCTTC.

This chain joins TRBV7-2 and TRBJ2-1, with D unclear. The germline V gene encodes CDR1 SGHTA and CDR2 FQGNSA. The CDR3 is 15 amino acids. The V and J ends lost 5 bases and 6 bases respectively, with 17 bases between them. CDR3 DNA sequence: TGTGCCAGCAGCCCCATTATTGCCAGGCGCAATGAGCAGTTCTTC. It specifies CASSPIIARRNEQFF.

This chain connects TRBV5-6 to TRBJ2-5, with unresolved D. V was trimmed by 0 bases and J by 5 bases, leaving 11 bases between them. The CDR3 totals 14 residues. The germline CDR1 and CDR2 sequences are SGHDT and YYEEEE. CDR3 region: CASSLVNSRETQYF. In DNA, the CDR3 is TGTGCCAGCAGCTTGGTTAACTCCAGGGAGACCCAGTACTTC.

This clone was observed a few times. This chain links TRBV2 with TRBJ1-1; possibly TRBD1 for D (6 bases). The CDR3 has 12 amino acids. CDR1 SNHLY and CDR2 FYNNEI come from the germline V gene. Trimming stripped 8 bases from V and 5 bases from J, with 12 bases between. As DNA, the CDR3 is TGTGCCAGCCACAGGGATTTGACTGAAGCTTTCTTT. It translates to CASHRDLTEAFF.

V is TRBV3-1 (or the pseudogene TRBV3-2) and J is TRBJ2-7; D ambiguous. CDR3 size: 12 residues. The germline V gene encodes CDR1 LGHDT and CDR2 YNNKEL (reference sequence). Between the trimmed V and J ends, which lost 1 base and 5 bases, there was a span of 6 bases. CDR3 sequence (DNA): TGTGCCAGCAGCCAAGGAGGCAACGAGCAGTACTTC. The encoded protein is CASSQGGNEQYF.

V and J are TRBV7-9 and TRBJ2-3; TRBD2 agrees at 10 bases. Trimming at V came to 5 bases and at J to 2 bases, leaving 7 bases not matched to a gene. The germline gives CDR1 SEHNR, CDR2 FQNEAQ (reference sequence). CDR3 size: 16 residues. DNA of the CDR3: TGTGCCAGCAGCCCCCGGACTAGCGGCTACACAGATACGCAGTATTTT. It codes for CASSPRTSGYTDTQYF.

The DNA for the CDR3 is TGTGCCAGTAGTAAAGGGACAGGGGGCTCGGGAAACACCATATATTTT. Translation gives CASSKGTGGSGNTIYF. The chain joins TRBV19 to TRBJ1-3; 12 nucleotides agree with TRBD1. The V and J ends lost 4 bases and 4 bases, in that order; junction bases with no gene match: 5. Germline V gene data show CDR1 as LNHDA and CDR2 as SQIVND (reference sequence). The CDR3 sequence is 16 residues long.

The chain uses TRBV7-9 and TRBJ1-2, with TRBD1 as a possible D gene (6 bases). Germline CDR1 and CDR2: SEHNR and FQNEAQ (reference sequence). Trimming cost V 7 bases and J 0 bases, with 18 bases left between them. This CDR3 is built from 16 residues. The CDR3 loop is CASTPWGQPTNYGYTF. The CDR3 DNA reads as TGTGCCAGCACCCCTTGGGGGCAGCCGACTAACTATGGCTACACCTTC.

The rearrangement joins TRBV11-2 to TRBJ2-5; 12 nucleotides line up with TRBD2. Germline V lookup: CDR1 SGHAT, CDR2 FQNNGV. V lost 4 bases and J lost 6; bases outside the gene matches: 9. There are 16 residues in the CDR3. CDR3 coding DNA: TGTGCCAGCAGCTCCGCTAGCGGGGGGGCAGGGAAGACCCAGTACTTC. It codes for CASSSASGGAGKTQYF.

This chain connects TRBV6-5 to TRBJ1-2, with D tentatively TRBD1 (6 bases). The CDR3 length is 12 residues. Trimming left V 6 bases short and J 7 bases short, with 12 bases between. CDR1 and CDR2 (germline): MNHEY, SVGAGI. The CDR3 DNA reads as TGTGCCAGCAGAGAGGGAGGGGGTGGCTACACCTTC. Translated, it gives CASREGGGGYTF.

This clone showed up just a few times. The chain uses TRBV30 and TRBJ2-5; weak D call: TRBD1 (6 bases). Germline lookup yields CDR1 GTSNPN and CDR2 SVGIG (reference sequence). V lost 2 bases, J lost 4 bases, and 11 bases lay in between. The CDR3 has 13 residues. In DNA, the CDR3 is TGTGCCTGGAGTCTACAGGGTGGAGAGACCCAGTACTTC. Protein sequence: CAWSLQGGETQYF.

In the case of this clone: A read error is possible here, since a much larger clone lies one base away. The chain links TRBV11-1 to TRBJ1-1; possibly TRBD1 for D (5 bases). Trimming took 8 bases from V and 1 from J, leaving 8 bases between them. This CDR3 has 12 amino acids. Germline V lookup: CDR1 SGHAT, CDR2 FQDESV (reference sequence). CDR3 region: CASGGRNTEAFF. CDR3 sequence (DNA): TGTGCCAGCGGGGGGAGGAACACTGAAGCTTTCTTT.